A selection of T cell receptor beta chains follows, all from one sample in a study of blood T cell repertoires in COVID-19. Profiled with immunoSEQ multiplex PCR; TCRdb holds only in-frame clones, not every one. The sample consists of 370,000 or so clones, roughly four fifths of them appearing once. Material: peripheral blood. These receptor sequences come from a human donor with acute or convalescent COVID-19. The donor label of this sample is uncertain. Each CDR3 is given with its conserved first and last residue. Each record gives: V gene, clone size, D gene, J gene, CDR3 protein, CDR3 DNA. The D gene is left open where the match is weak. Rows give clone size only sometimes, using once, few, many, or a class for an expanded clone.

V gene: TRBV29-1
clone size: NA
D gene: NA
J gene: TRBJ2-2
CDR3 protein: CSVTKGGGTGELFF
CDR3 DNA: TGCAGCGTGACCAAGGGGGGGGGCACCGGGGAGCTGTTTTTT

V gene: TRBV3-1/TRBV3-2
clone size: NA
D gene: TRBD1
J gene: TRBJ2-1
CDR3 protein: CASSQVGQGPHNEQFF
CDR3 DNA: TGTGCCAGCAGCCAGGTAGGACAGGGGCCGCACAATGAGCAGTTCTTC

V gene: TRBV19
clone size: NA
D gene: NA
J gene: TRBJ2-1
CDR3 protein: CASSYSGGAEQFF
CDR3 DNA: TGTGCCAGTAGTTATTCTGGGGGGGCAGAGCAGTTCTTC

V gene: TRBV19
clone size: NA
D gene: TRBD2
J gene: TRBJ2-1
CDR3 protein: CASRPGSGRVNEQFF
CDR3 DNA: TGTGCCAGTAGACCAGGTAGCGGGAGAGTCAATGAGCAGTTCTTC

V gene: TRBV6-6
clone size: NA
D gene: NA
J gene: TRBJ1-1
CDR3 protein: CASSYPTGMNTEAFF
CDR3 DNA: TGTGCCAGCAGTTACCCGACAGGAATGAACACTGAAGCTTTCTTT

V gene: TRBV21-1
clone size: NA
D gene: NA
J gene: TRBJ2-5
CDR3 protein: CASSKAATSVEETQYF
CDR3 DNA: TGTGCCAGCAGCAAAGCCGCGACTAGCGTGGAAGAGACCCAGTACTTC

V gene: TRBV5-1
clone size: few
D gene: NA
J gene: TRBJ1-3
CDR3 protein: CASSLDSSGNTIYF
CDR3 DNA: TGCGCCAGCAGCCTGGACAGTTCTGGAAACACCATATATTTT

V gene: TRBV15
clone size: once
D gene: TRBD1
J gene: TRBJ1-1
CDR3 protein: CATGQGVGAFF
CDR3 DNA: TGTGCCACCGGACAGGGGGTCGGAGCTTTCTTT

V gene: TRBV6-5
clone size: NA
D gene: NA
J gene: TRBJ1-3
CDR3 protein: CASSYDWGNSGNTIYF
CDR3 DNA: TGTGCCAGCAGTTACGATTGGGGCAACTCTGGAAACACCATATATTTT

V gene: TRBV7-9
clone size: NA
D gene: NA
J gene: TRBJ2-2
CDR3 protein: CASSLGYAVMGPGELFF
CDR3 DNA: TGTGCCAGCAGCTTAGGTTACGCAGTAATGGGGCCCGGGGAGCTGTTTTTT

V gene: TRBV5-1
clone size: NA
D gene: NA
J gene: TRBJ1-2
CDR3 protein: CASSPANYGYTF
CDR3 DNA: TGCGCCAGCAGTCCCGCTAACTATGGCTACACCTTC

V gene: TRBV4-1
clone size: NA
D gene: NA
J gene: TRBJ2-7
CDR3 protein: CASSQERRGDLYEQYF
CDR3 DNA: TGCGCCAGCAGCCAAGAGAGGAGGGGCGATCTCTACGAGCAGTACTTC

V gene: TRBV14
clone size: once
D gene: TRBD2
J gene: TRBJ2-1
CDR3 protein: CASSHPPTSGVYNEQFF
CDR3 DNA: TGTGCCAGCAGCCATCCTCCGACTAGCGGGGTTTACAATGAGCAGTTCTTC

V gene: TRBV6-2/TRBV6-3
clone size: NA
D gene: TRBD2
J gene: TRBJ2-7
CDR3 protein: CASSLRRGGTDEQYF
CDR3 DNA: TGTGCCAGCAGTTTACGGCGGGGGGGCACCGACGAGCAGTACTTC

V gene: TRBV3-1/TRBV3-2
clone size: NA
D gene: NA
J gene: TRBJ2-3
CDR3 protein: CASARGNTDTQYF
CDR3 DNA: TGTGCCAGCGCCCGGGGAAACACAGATACGCAGTATTTT

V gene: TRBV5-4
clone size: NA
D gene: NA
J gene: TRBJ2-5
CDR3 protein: CASSPGRERETQYF
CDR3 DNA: TGTGCCAGCAGCCCCGGTCGGGAGAGAGAGACCCAGTACTTC

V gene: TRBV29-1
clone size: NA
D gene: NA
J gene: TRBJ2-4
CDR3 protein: CSVEALAKNIQYF
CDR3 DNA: TGCAGCGTTGAGGCTCTAGCCAAAAACATTCAGTACTTC

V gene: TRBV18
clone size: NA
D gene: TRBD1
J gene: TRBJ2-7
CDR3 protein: CASSPGQGRYEQYF
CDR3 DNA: TGTGCCAGCTCACCGGGACAGGGCCGCTACGAGCAGTACTTC

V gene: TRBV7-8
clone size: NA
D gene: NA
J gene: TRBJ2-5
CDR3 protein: CASSLLGGWEETQYF
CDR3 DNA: TGTGCCAGCAGCTTATTAGGCGGGTGGGAGGAGACCCAGTACTTC

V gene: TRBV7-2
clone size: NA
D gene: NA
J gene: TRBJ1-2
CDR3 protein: CASSFIGSVANYGYTF
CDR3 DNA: TGTGCCAGCAGCTTCATCGGGAGTGTAGCTAACTATGGCTACACCTTC

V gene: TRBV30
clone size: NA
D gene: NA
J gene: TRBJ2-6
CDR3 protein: CAWRPGSRANVLTF
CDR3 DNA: TGTGCCTGGAGGCCCGGGTCGCGGGCCAACGTCCTGACTTTC

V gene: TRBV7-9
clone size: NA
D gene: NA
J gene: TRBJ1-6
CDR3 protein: CASSARSLGNSPLHF
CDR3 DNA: TGTGCCAGCAGCGCACGCTCCCTCGGGAATTCACCCCTCCACTTT

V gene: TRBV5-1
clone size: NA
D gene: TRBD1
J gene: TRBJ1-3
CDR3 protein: CASSLEVQGATIYF
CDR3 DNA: TGCGCCAGCAGCTTGGAGGTCCAGGGGGCCACCATATATTTT

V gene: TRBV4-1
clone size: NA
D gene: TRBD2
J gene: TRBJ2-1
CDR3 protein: CASTQLGLARNEQFF
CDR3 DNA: TGCGCCAGCACCCAGTTGGGACTAGCACGCAATGAGCAGTTCTTC

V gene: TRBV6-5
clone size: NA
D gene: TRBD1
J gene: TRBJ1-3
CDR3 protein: CASSPRTGVGNTIYF
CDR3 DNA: TGTGCCAGCAGTCCTCGGACAGGGGTCGGAAACACCATATATTTT

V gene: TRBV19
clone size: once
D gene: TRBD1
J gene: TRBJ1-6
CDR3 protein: CASSPDRSNSPLHF
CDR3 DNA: TGTGCCAGTAGTCCGGACAGGAGTAATTCACCCCTCCACTTT

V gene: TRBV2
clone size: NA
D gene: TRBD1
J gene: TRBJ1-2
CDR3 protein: CASARDRLDYGYTF
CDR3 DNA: TGTGCCAGCGCCAGGGACAGACTAGACTATGGCTACACCTTC

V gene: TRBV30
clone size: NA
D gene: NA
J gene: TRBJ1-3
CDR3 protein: CAWREGAPGNTIYF
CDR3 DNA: TGTGCCTGGAGGGAGGGAGCCCCTGGAAACACCATATATTTT

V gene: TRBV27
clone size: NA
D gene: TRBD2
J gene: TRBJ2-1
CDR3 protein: CASRRSGGSYNEQFF
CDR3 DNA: TGTGCCAGCAGGCGTAGCGGGGGATCCTACAATGAGCAGTTCTTC

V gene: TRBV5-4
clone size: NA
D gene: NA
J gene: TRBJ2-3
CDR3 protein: CASSFFQRVTTDTQYF
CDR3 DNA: TGTGCCAGCAGCTTTTTCCAGCGGGTGACCACAGATACGCAGTATTTT

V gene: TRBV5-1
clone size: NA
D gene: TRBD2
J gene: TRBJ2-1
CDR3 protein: CASSLGGLAGAEEQFF
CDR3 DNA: TGCGCCAGCAGCTTGGGGGGACTAGCGGGAGCGGAGGAGCAGTTCTTC

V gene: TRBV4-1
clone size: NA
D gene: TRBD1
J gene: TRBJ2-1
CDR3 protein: CASSPGTADYNEQFF
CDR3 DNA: TGCGCCAGCAGCCCTGGGACAGCGGACTACAATGAGCAGTTCTTC

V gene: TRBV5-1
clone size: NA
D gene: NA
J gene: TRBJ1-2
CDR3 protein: CASSLDSERSGYTF
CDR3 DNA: TGCGCCAGCAGCTTGGATTCCGAGAGAAGTGGCTACACCTTC

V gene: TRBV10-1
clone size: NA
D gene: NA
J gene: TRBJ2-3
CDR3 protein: CASSERSGTDTQYF
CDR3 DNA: TGCGCCAGCAGTGAAAGAAGCGGCACAGATACGCAGTATTTT

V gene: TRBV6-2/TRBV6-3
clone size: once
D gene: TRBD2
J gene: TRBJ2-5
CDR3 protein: CASSYLSGGKKNYQETQYF
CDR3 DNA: TGTGCCAGCAGTTATCTGAGCGGGGGGAAAAAGAACTATCAAGAGACCCAGTACTTC

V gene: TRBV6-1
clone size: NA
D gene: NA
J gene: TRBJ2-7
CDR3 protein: CASSDRIPNEQYF
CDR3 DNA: TGTGCCAGCAGTGACAGGATCCCTAACGAGCAGTACTTC

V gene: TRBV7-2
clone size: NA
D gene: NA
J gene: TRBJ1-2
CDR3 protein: CASSYGAGESYGYTF
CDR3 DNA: TGTGCCAGCAGTTACGGGGCGGGGGAATCCTATGGCTACACCTTC

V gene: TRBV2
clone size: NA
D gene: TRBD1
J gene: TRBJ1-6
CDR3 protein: CASSRQGQGSPLHF
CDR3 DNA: TGTGCCAGCAGCCGACAGGGGCAAGGGTCACCCCTCCACTTT

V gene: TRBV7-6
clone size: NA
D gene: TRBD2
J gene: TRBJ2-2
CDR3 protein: CASSSNRRTRVSTGELFF
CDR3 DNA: TGTGCCAGCAGCTCTAATCGTCGGACTAGGGTTTCAACCGGGGAGCTGTTTTTT

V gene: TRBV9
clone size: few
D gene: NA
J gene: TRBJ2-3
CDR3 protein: CASSVTVSGGTDTQYF
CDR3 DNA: TGTGCCAGCAGCGTCACCGTTTCAGGGGGCACAGATACGCAGTATTTT

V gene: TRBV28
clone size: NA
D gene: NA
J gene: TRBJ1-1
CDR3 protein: CASSLGGARGTEAFF
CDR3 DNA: TGTGCCAGCAGTTTAGGGGGGGCGCGTGGAACTGAAGCTTTCTTT

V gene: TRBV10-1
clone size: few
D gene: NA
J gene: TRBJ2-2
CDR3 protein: CASSVDTANTGELFF
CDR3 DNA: TGCGCCAGCAGTGTGGACACCGCGAACACCGGGGAGCTGTTTTTT

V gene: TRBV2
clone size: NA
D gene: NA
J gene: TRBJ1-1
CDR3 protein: CASSLRRTEAFF
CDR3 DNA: TGTGCCAGCAGCCTCAGGAGGACTGAAGCTTTCTTT

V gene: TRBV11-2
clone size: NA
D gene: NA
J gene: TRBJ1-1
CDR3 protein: CASSLGELTGAFF
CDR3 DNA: TGTGCCAGCAGCTTAGGGGAACTCACAGGAGCTTTCTTT

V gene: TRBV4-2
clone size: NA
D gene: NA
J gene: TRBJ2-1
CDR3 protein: CASSQDPIPPGEQFF
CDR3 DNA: TGTGCCAGCAGCCAAGATCCTATCCCACCGGGTGAGCAGTTCTTC

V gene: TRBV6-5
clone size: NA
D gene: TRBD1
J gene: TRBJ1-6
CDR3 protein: CASSFRDRGKDSPLHF
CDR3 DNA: TGTGCCAGCAGTTTCAGGGACAGGGGGAAGGATTCACCCCTCCACTTT

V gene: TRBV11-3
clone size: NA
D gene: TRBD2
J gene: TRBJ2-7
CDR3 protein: CASSLGLAGAEEQYF
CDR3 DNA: TGTGCCAGCAGCTTAGGTCTAGCGGGAGCTGAAGAGCAGTACTTC

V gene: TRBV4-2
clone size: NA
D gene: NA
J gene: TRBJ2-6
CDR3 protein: CASSQGQAASGANVLTF
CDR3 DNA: TGTGCCAGCAGCCAAGGACAGGCGGCCTCTGGGGCCAACGTCCTGACTTTC

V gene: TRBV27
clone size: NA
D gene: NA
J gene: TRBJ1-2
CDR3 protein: CASSSLDPGADLNYGYTF
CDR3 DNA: TGTGCCAGCAGTTCCCTCGATCCGGGAGCAGACCTTAACTATGGCTACACCTTC